This T cell receptor (beta chain) is from a study of glioma-infiltrating T cells after dendritic cell vaccination. The table came from immunoSEQ multiplex PCR; TCRdb's copy has only in-frame clones and leaves some out. The table lists more than 75,000 clones, 83% of them singletons. Sample time point: after dendritic cell vaccination, including at tumor progression/relapse. All glioblastoma patients lacked an isocitrate dehydrogenase mutation. Trimming took 4 bases from V and 1 from J; bases not matched to a gene: 4. Germline CDR1 is SGHRS and CDR2 is YFSETQ. The CDR3 has 14 amino acids. The chain carries TRBV5-1 and TRBJ1-1, with 7 nucleotides matching TRBD1. The clonotype comes from a human donor with glioblastoma. The source material was blood, sampled after dendritic cell vaccination. This CDR3 reads CASSPGTENTEAFF. The CDR3 coding sequence is TGCGCCAGCAGCCCCGGGACAGAGAACACTGAAGCTTTCTTT.